Below, one T cell receptor (beta chain) is given with its context. The antigen is unknown. This entry is derived from a study of cytomegalovirus exposure and HLA in healthy donors. The study's findings and limits: A list of approximately 160 TCR beta chains associated with cytomegalovirus was given. Many donors carried some public TCRs, although rarity characterized most TCR sequences. In vitro work confirmed that a few CMV-associated chains recognize CMV antigens.

Libraries were prepared by immunoSEQ multiplex PCR; TCRdb keeps only in-frame clonotypes and omits some of them. The data contain about 280,000 clones, around 87% of them seen just once; the ten biggest clones take up about 0.99%. Sequencing was performed on PBMCs. The sequence came from a woman aged 18-29 years in good health and CMV-seronegative.

In DNA, the CDR3 is TGCAGCGTCTCCGGGACTAGCCTATCGATCACAGATACGCAGTATTTT. Translating it yields CSVSGTSLSITDTQYF. This rearrangement joins TRBV29-1 to TRBJ2-3; 9 positions agree with TRBD2. This CDR3 spans 16 amino acids. Germline assignment: CDR1 SQVTM and CDR2 ANQGSEA. Trimming at V came to 6 bases and at J to 2 bases, leaving 12 bases not matched to a gene.